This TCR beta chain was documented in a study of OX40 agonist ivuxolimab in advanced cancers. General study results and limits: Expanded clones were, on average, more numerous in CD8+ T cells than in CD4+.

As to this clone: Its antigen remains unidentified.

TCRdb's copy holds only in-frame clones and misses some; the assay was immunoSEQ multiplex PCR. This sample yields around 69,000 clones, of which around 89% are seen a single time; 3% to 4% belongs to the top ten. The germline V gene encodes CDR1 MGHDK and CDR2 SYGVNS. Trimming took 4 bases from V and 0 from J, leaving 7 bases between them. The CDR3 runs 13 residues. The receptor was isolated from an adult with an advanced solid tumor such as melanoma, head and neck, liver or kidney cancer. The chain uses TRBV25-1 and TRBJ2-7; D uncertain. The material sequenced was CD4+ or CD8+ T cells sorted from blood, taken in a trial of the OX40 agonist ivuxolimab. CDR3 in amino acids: CASSVDNSYEQYF. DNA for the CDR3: TGTGCCAGCAGTGTAGACAACTCCTACGAGCAGTACTTC.